This passage covers 29 T cell receptor beta chains from one sample sequenced in a study of OX40 agonist ivuxolimab in advanced cancers. The library relied on the immunoSEQ multiplex PCR assay. In TCRdb, the immuneACCESS table is reduced to in-frame sequences with V and J assigned. These tables do not hold every clone; where another copy was compared, an unresolved V gene accounts for under half, and the others remain unexplained. This sample lists tens of thousands of clones; approximately 88% were detected once. The ten biggest clones cover around 0.95% of the sample. Sample: CD4+ or CD8+ T cells sorted from blood, taken in a trial of the OX40 agonist ivuxolimab. Receptors originate from an adult with an advanced solid tumor such as melanoma, head and neck, liver or kidney cancer.

The gene calls are TRBV19 and TRBJ1-1; D gene uncertain. This CDR3 region has 14 residues. Germline-derived CDR1 and CDR2 are LNHDA and SQIVND (reference sequence). The V and J ends lost 3 bases and 1 base respectively, with 9 bases between them. CDR3 in DNA: TGTGCCAGTAGTATTAAAAGGAAGAACACTGAAGCTTTCTTT. It is translated as CASSIKRKNTEAFF.

This clone occurred a few times. The V gene is TRBV7-2, the J gene TRBJ1-5; 9 bases agree with TRBD1. Looked up from germline, CDR1 is SGHTA and CDR2 is FQGNSA. The CDR3 loop spans 14 amino acids. Trimming removed 5 bases from V and 6 bases from J; junction bases left unmatched: 5. The CDR3 DNA sequence: TGTGCCAGCAGCCGAAACAGGGGGCCTCAGCCCCAGCATTTT. Amino acids: CASSRNRGPQPQHF.

This chain uses TRBV6-5 with TRBJ2-5; D is uncertain. The CDR3 runs to 15 residues. V was pared by 0 bases and J by 4 bases, with 12 bases between. Germline CDR1 MNHEY, CDR2 SVGAGI. CDR3 region: CASSYSNSRGETQYF. CDR3 in DNA: TGTGCCAGCAGTTACTCGAACTCTCGCGGAGAGACCCAGTACTTC.

The rearrangement uses TRBV2 and TRBJ2-7, with TRBD1 matching 8 bases. With 6 bases clipped from V and 7 bases from J, the junction kept 5 bases outside the gene matches. CDR3 size: 12 residues. Germline CDR1 is SNHLY and CDR2 is FYNNEI. This CDR3 is CASSATGEEQYF. The CDR3 DNA is TGTGCCAGCAGCGCGACAGGGGAGGAGCAGTACTTC.

This chain connects TRBV7-8 to TRBJ2-7; TRBD2 matches 7 bases. V was pared by 5 bases and J by 3 bases, with 10 bases of the junction left unmatched. Germline V gives CDR1 SGHVS, CDR2 FQNEAQ. The CDR3 has 15 residues. Here the CDR3 DNA reads TGTGCCAGCAGCCCACGAGCGGGGCAGCTCTACGAGCAGTACTTC. Its protein is CASSPRAGQLYEQYF.

J is TRBJ2-7 and V is TRBV11-2, with 7 bases aligning to TRBD2. J lost 4 bases, V lost 5 bases, and 14 bases had no gene match. Germline CDR1 is SGHAT and CDR2 is FQNNGV. The CDR3 has 16 amino acids. This chain's CDR3 is CASSQYLASGIYEQYF. The CDR3 DNA reads as TGTGCCAGCAGCCAATATTTGGCTAGCGGAATTTACGAGCAGTACTTC. Filled out from reference TRBV11-2 and TRBJ2-7, the complete variable domain reads EAGVAQSPRYKIIEKRQSVAFWCNPISGHATLYWYQQILGQGPKLLIQFQNNGVVDDSQLPKDRFSAERLKGVDSTLKIQPAKLEDSAVYLCASSQYLASGIYEQYFGPGTRLTVT.

In DNA, the CDR3 is TGTGCCAGCTCCAACAACGGGGACGAGCAGTACTTC. Translation: CASSNNGDEQYF. The chain uses TRBV18 and TRBJ2-7; D might be TRBD2 (5 bases). CDR1 is KGHSH and CDR2 is LQKENI in the germline V gene. Deletions cut 6 bases from V and 5 bases from J, with 11 bases between. CDR3 length: 12 amino acids.

This chain uses TRBV4-1 with TRBJ1-5; D may be TRBD1 (5 bases). Trimming removed 4 bases at V and 11 bases at J, with 24 bases between. This CDR3 has 16 residues. Germline V gives CDR1 MGHRA, CDR2 YSYEKL. The CDR3, as DNA: TGCGCCAGCAGCCCCGCGGGGGAACGAGCAATCAGGGCCCAGCATTTT. Protein product: CASSPAGERAIRAQHF.

The chain links TRBV18 to TRBJ2-3, with D unresolved. V was shortened by 4 bases and J by 2 bases, with 4 bases between the two germline ends. CDR1 KGHSH and CDR2 LQKENI come from the germline V gene. This CDR3 is 12 amino acids long. The CDR3 coding sequence is TGTGCCAGCTCACACTTCACAGATACGCAGTATTTT. It is translated as CASSHFTDTQYF.

The V gene is TRBV28, the J gene TRBJ2-1; 8 bases agree with TRBD2. V lost 3 bases and J lost 15; bases outside the gene matches: 7. This CDR3 spans 12 amino acids. In germline, CDR1 is MDHEN, CDR2 SYDVKM. The CDR3 loop reads CASSLSGRLPFF. The CDR3 coding sequence is TGTGCCAGCAGTTTGAGCGGGAGACTACCGTTCTTC.

The chain recombines TRBV18 with TRBJ2-5, with D perhaps TRBD2 (6 bases). The J call is uncertain, as TRBJ2-7 better fits the DNA end. The CDR3 totals 13 residues. Germline CDR1 KGHSH, CDR2 LQKENI. The CDR3 region is CASSQGGPYEQYF. In DNA form, the CDR3 reads TGTGCCAGCTCACAGGGAGGACCCTACGAGCAGTACTTC.

The V and J genes are TRBV4-2 and TRBJ2-3; D might be TRBD1 or TRBD2, each matching 8 bases. This CDR3 has 15 residues. The V and J ends lost 6 bases and 0 bases respectively, with 13 bases between them. Germline lookup yields CDR1 LGHNA and CDR2 YNFKEQ. The CDR3 protein is CASSSGTGSTDTQYF. CDR3 bases: TGTGCCAGCAGTAGCGGGACAGGAAGCACAGATACGCAGTATTTT.

The chain combines TRBV7-2 with TRBJ2-5, with TRBD2 identical over 11 bases. The CDR3 is 17 residues long. Trimming took 5 bases from V and 7 from J; bases not matched to a gene: 15. Germline CDR1 and CDR2: SGHTA and FQGNSA. As DNA, the CDR3 is TGTGCCAGCAGCCCATTTCGAACTAGCGGGGGAATGGGGACCCAGTACTTC. Its translation is CASSPFRTSGGMGTQYF.

The chain has TRBV27 and TRBJ1-5, with 8 bases identical to TRBD1. Trimming at V came to 5 bases and at J to 4 bases, leaving 4 bases not matched to a gene. CDR3 length equals 14 residues. Germline CDR1 is MNHEY and CDR2 is SMNVEV (reference sequence). CDR3 bases: TGTGCCAGCAGTCCCGACAGGGGTAATCAGCCCCAGCATTTT. As protein: CASSPDRGNQPQHF.

This rearrangement joins TRBV28 to TRBJ2-1; a weak D match, TRBD2 (6 bases). Germline V CDR1 and CDR2: MDHEN, SYDVKM. The CDR3 has 14 amino acids. V gave up 7 bases and J gave up 10 bases, with 20 bases separating them. The CDR3 is CASNVGPGVIEQFF. For the CDR3, the DNA is TGTGCCAGCAACGTAGGCCCGGGGGTGATCGAGCAGTTCTTC.

CDR3 loop: CASSPGEGAPQPQHF. CDR3 in DNA: TGTGCCAGCAGTCCCGGGGAGGGGGCGCCTCAGCCCCAGCATTTT. V usage is TRBV4-2 and J usage is TRBJ1-5; 7 bases align to TRBD1. The CDR3 is 15 residues long. V lost 6 bases to trimming and J lost 6 bases; unmatched junction nucleotides: 11. The germline CDR1 and CDR2 sequences are LGHNA and YNFKEQ.

The CDR3 protein is CASSLGGQGSNQPQHF. Here the CDR3 DNA reads TGTGCCAGCAGCTTAGGGGGACAGGGGAGCAATCAGCCCCAGCATTTT. The chain employs TRBV7-2 and TRBJ1-5; 10 bases are shared with TRBD1. Germline V CDR1 and CDR2: SGHTA, FQGNSA. J gave up 1 base and V 1 base, and 1 base lay outside the gene matches. CDR3 length: 16 residues.

V usage is TRBV30 and J usage is TRBJ2-3; D is ambiguous. This CDR3 has 14 amino acids. Trimming pared 0 bases from V and 6 bases from J, leaving 13 bases between. In germline, CDR1 is GTSNPN, CDR2 SVGIG (reference sequence). CDR3 DNA sequence: TGTGCCTGGAGTGTAGGTGCAGCGTCCGATACGCAGTATTTT. Translation gives CAWSVGAASDTQYF.

The J gene is TRBJ2-7, the V gene TRBV5-4, with D hard to call. From germline, CDR1 is SGHNT and CDR2 YYREEE (reference sequence). CDR3 length equals 12 residues. With 0 bases removed from V and 7 bases from J, the gap between germline ends came to 8 bases. CDR3: CASSLGRGEQYF. The DNA for the CDR3 is TGTGCCAGCAGCTTGGGGCGTGGGGAGCAGTACTTC.

The rearrangement uses TRBV7-3 and TRBJ2-2; 11 nucleotides align to TRBD1. V shed 8 bases and J 6 bases; nucleotides not matched to a gene: 5. The CDR3 consists of 14 residues. Germline CDR1 and CDR2: SGHTA and FQGTGA. The DNA of the CDR3 is TGTGCCAGCCGGGACAGGGGGTACGCCGGGGAGCTGTTTTTT. Amino acid sequence: CASRDRGYAGELFF.

J is TRBJ1-1 and V is TRBV28; D gene ambiguous. Germline V CDR1 and CDR2: MDHEN, SYDVKM. CDR3 length: 11 amino acids. CDR3 residues: CASAGNTEAFF. In DNA, the CDR3 is TGTGCATCCGCCGGGAACACTGAAGCTTTCTTT. Filled out from reference TRBV28 and TRBJ1-1, the complete variable domain reads DVKVTQSSRYLVKRTGEKVFLECVQDMDHENMFWYRQDPGLGLRLIYFSYDVKMKEKGDIPEGYSVSREKKERFSLILESASTNQTSMYLCASAGNTEAFFGQGTRLTVV.

For the CDR3, the DNA is TGTGCCAGCAGCTTAATCAAAGCTTCGAACACTGAAGCTTTCTTT. This sequence encodes CASSLIKASNTEAFF. The V gene is TRBV7-9, the J gene TRBJ1-1; D is uncertain. The CDR3 extends over 15 amino acids. The V gene's germline CDR1 is SEHNR and CDR2 FQNEAQ (reference sequence). Trimming took off 2 bases at V and 1 base at J, with 11 bases between the two ends.

V gene TRBV5-5 combines with J gene TRBJ2-7, with 7 bases identical to TRBD1. The CDR3 extends over 14 amino acids. Germline V lookup: CDR1 SGHKS, CDR2 YYEKEE (reference sequence). The V and J ends lost 2 bases and 2 bases, in that order; junction bases with no gene match: 4. The CDR3 here is CASSFLGTAYEQYF. The CDR3 DNA sequence: TGTGCCAGCAGCTTTCTGGGGACAGCCTACGAGCAGTACTTC. Based on the CDR3 plus reference TRBV5-5 and TRBJ2-7, the full variable domain is DAGVTQSPTHLIKTRGQQVTLRCSPISGHKSVSWYQQVLGQGPQFIFQYYEKEERGRGNFPDRFSARQFPNYSSELNVNALLLGDSALYLCASSFLGTAYEQYFGPGTRLTVT.

On this clone: At the DNA level, this CDR3 is encoded by other sequences in the same sample as well. The rearrangement links TRBV6-1 to TRBJ2-1; 11 positions match TRBD2. This CDR3 is 15 amino acids long. With V trimmed by 5 bases and J by 8 bases, 8 bases remained unmatched. The V gene's germline CDR1 is MNHNS and CDR2 SASEGT. The CDR3 DNA follows: TGTGCCAGCAGTCCTACTAGCGGGAGTTCTGATGAGCAGTTCTTC. This sequence encodes CASSPTSGSSDEQFF.

This sequence joins TRBV19 and TRBJ1-1; 8 bases fit TRBD1. Trimming removed 5 bases from V and 3 bases from J; junction bases left unmatched: 11. The V gene's germline CDR1 is LNHDA and CDR2 SQIVND (reference sequence). The CDR3 runs 16 residues. DNA of the CDR3: TGTGCCAGTAGTTCGCGGACAGGGACGCGCGACACTGAAGCTTTCTTT. It codes for CASSSRTGTRDTEAFF. Combining the CDR3 with reference TRBV19 and TRBJ1-1 gives the whole variable domain DGGITQSPKYLFRKEGQNVTLSCEQNLNHDAMYWYRQDPGQGLRLIYYSQIVNDFQKGDIAEGYSVSREKKESFPLTVTSAQKNPTAFYLCASSSRTGTRDTEAFFGQGTRLTVV.

This clone was observed a single time. This chain links TRBV7-8 with TRBJ2-1, with 11 bases fitting TRBD2. CDR3 size: 14 residues. The trim removed 6 bases at V and 9 bases at J, leaving 7 bases unmatched. Germline lookup yields CDR1 SGHVS and CDR2 FQNEAQ. CDR3 amino acids: CASSRTSGLIEQFF. The CDR3 nucleotides are TGTGCCAGCAGTCGGACTAGCGGGCTTATTGAGCAGTTCTTC.

This chain links TRBV7-9 with TRBJ2-7; 7 bases agree with TRBD1. J was trimmed by 4 bases and V by 4 bases; bases with no gene match: 13. Germline CDR1 is SEHNR and CDR2 is FQNEAQ (reference sequence). The CDR3 totals 16 residues. The CDR3 DNA follows: TGTGCCAGCAGCTCCTACGAGGGGGCGCTTTCATACGAGCAGTACTTC. The encoded protein is CASSSYEGALSYEQYF.

This clone was found once. The chain has TRBV11-2 and TRBJ2-7, with D possibly being TRBD2 (6 bases). The CDR3 runs 14 residues. From germline, CDR1 is SGHAT and CDR2 FQNNGV. Trimming shortened V by 5 bases and J by 2 bases, and 13 bases separated the two germline ends. CDR3 DNA sequence: TGTGCCAGCAGCCAGCGGGCGGGAACCTACGAGCAGTACTTC. This encodes CASSQRAGTYEQYF.

The chain combines TRBV7-8 with TRBJ2-1; possible D gene TRBD2, 6 bases. CDR3 length equals 14 residues. In germline, CDR1 is SGHVS, CDR2 FQNEAQ. V was trimmed by 5 bases and J by 7 bases, leaving 15 bases between them. The CDR3 spells CASSQPGVRNEQFF. The CDR3 DNA reads TGTGCCAGCAGCCAACCGGGAGTTAGGAATGAGCAGTTCTTC.